The rows below give T cell receptor beta chains drawn from one sample of a study of T cells after yellow fever vaccination. MiXCR, run by TCRdb on the 5' RACE reads, gives a single entry per CDR3 protein. This sample yields hundreds of thousands of distinct CDR3 sequences, of which less than 15% are seen a single time; over 11% belongs to the top ten. The starting material was PBMCs, obtained on the day of the yellow fever booster vaccination. The receptors were gathered from a man aged 25 to 40 who received the YFV17D yellow fever vaccine. Both conserved end residues are part of each CDR3. D genes are given only for firm matches. Only part of the rows carry a size: once, few, many, or a class if the clone is expanded.

d_call: TRBD2
v_call: TRBV29-1
clone_size: NA
j_call: TRBJ2-1
cdr3_aa: CSIKREGQNEQFF
cdr3_nt: TGCAGCATCAAGCGGGAGGGCCAGAATGAGCAGTTCTTC

d_call: TRBD1
v_call: TRBV10-3
clone_size: few
j_call: TRBJ2-7
cdr3_aa: CAISELGQAREQYF
cdr3_nt: TGTGCCATCAGTGAGTTGGGACAGGCGCGGGAGCAGTACTTC

d_call: NA
v_call: TRBV20-1
clone_size: NA
j_call: TRBJ1-3
cdr3_aa: CSAIQGHSGNTIYF
cdr3_nt: TGCAGTGCCATACAGGGCCACTCTGGAAACACCATATATTTT

d_call: NA
v_call: TRBV12-3/TRBV12-4
clone_size: few
j_call: TRBJ2-7
cdr3_aa: CASSFNLAGRYF
cdr3_nt: TGTGCCAGCAGTTTCAACCTCGCTGGAAGGTACTTC

d_call: NA
v_call: TRBV20-1
clone_size: many
j_call: TRBJ2-3
cdr3_aa: CSASLGANTDTQYF
cdr3_nt: TGCAGTGCTAGTCTAGGAGCTAACACAGATACGCAGTATTTT

d_call: NA
v_call: TRBV5-1
clone_size: NA
j_call: TRBJ2-5
cdr3_aa: CASSLAVRRETQYF
cdr3_nt: TGCGCCAGCAGCTTGGCGGTGAGGCGGGAGACCCAGTACTTC

d_call: TRBD2
v_call: TRBV7-2
clone_size: many
j_call: TRBJ2-7
cdr3_aa: CARPGTTSSYEQYF
cdr3_nt: TGTGCACGGCCCGGGACTACAAGCTCCTACGAGCAGTACTTC

d_call: NA
v_call: TRBV7-2
clone_size: many
j_call: TRBJ2-7
cdr3_aa: CASSRSNGGTGEQYF
cdr3_nt: TGTGCCAGCAGCCGTTCCAACGGGGGTACTGGGGAGCAGTACTTC

d_call: NA
v_call: TRBV9
clone_size: NA
j_call: TRBJ2-3
cdr3_aa: CASSVARAGRTDTQYF
cdr3_nt: TGTGCCAGCAGCGTAGCAAGGGCAGGGCGCACAGATACGCAGTATTTT

d_call: NA
v_call: TRBV10-2
clone_size: NA
j_call: TRBJ2-1
cdr3_aa: CASIGPSWGSYNEQFF
cdr3_nt: TGCGCCAGCATCGGGCCCTCCTGGGGCTCCTACAATGAGCAGTTCTTC

d_call: NA
v_call: TRBV20-1
clone_size: few
j_call: TRBJ1-2
cdr3_aa: CSAPGFVSYGYTF
cdr3_nt: TGCAGTGCGCCAGGGTTCGTTAGCTATGGCTACACCTTC

d_call: NA
v_call: TRBV20-1
clone_size: NA
j_call: TRBJ2-1
cdr3_aa: CSAPVEGWSYNEQFF
cdr3_nt: TGCAGTGCCCCGGTCGAGGGGTGGTCCTACAATGAGCAGTTCTTC

d_call: NA
v_call: TRBV20-1
clone_size: NA
j_call: TRBJ2-1
cdr3_aa: CSARGYRNLDGEQFF
cdr3_nt: TGCAGTGCTAGGGGCTACCGGAACCTGGACGGTGAGCAGTTCTTC

d_call: NA
v_call: TRBV24-1
clone_size: few
j_call: TRBJ2-5
cdr3_aa: CATSDLTRQTQYF
cdr3_nt: TGTGCCACCAGTGATCTCACACGACAGACCCAGTACTTC

d_call: NA
v_call: TRBV25-1
clone_size: NA
j_call: TRBJ2-5
cdr3_aa: CASSRRTGSVAGETQYF
cdr3_nt: TGTGCCAGCAGTAGACGGACAGGATCGGTGGCGGGGGAGACCCAGTACTTC

d_call: TRBD2
v_call: TRBV3-1
clone_size: few
j_call: TRBJ2-3
cdr3_aa: CASSPSSSGGLDTQYF
cdr3_nt: TGTGCCAGCAGCCCCTCCTCGTCGGGAGGTTTAGATACGCAGTATTTT

d_call: TRBD2
v_call: TRBV29-1
clone_size: few
j_call: TRBJ2-7
cdr3_aa: CSVAGTSYEQYF
cdr3_nt: TGCAGCGTTGCCGGGACTAGCTACGAGCAGTACTTC

d_call: NA
v_call: TRBV5-1
clone_size: NA
j_call: TRBJ2-5
cdr3_aa: CASDVGTQETQYF
cdr3_nt: TGCGCCAGTGATGTGGGGACCCAAGAGACCCAGTACTTC

d_call: NA
v_call: TRBV7-9
clone_size: few
j_call: TRBJ2-7
cdr3_aa: CASSDFGGRNEQYF
cdr3_nt: TGTGCCAGCAGCGATTTTGGGGGCAGGAACGAGCAGTACTTC

d_call: NA
v_call: TRBV12-5
clone_size: few
j_call: TRBJ2-6
cdr3_aa: CASGPNIGANVLTF
cdr3_nt: TGTGCTAGTGGTCCCAATATTGGGGCCAACGTCCTGACTTTC

d_call: TRBD2
v_call: TRBV29-1
clone_size: NA
j_call: TRBJ2-7
cdr3_aa: CSPLAGLAIHEQYF
cdr3_nt: TGCAGCCCCCTCGCGGGACTAGCGATCCACGAGCAGTACTTC

d_call: NA
v_call: TRBV7-2
clone_size: few
j_call: TRBJ2-7
cdr3_aa: CASSLTRAPNYEQYF
cdr3_nt: TGTGCCAGCAGCCTGACTAGGGCACCAAACTACGAGCAGTACTTC

d_call: TRBD2
v_call: TRBV20-1
clone_size: NA
j_call: TRBJ2-3
cdr3_aa: CSAREGSGNADTQYF
cdr3_nt: TGCAGTGCTAGAGAGGGTAGCGGGAATGCAGATACGCAGTATTTT

d_call: NA
v_call: TRBV2
clone_size: few
j_call: TRBJ2-3
cdr3_aa: CASSEYGGTDTQYF
cdr3_nt: TGTGCCAGCAGTGAATATGGAGGCACAGATACGCAGTATTTT

d_call: TRBD2
v_call: TRBV28
clone_size: few
j_call: TRBJ2-7
cdr3_aa: CASSFLAGGRYEQYF
cdr3_nt: TGTGCCAGCAGTTTCCTAGCGGGAGGGCGATACGAGCAGTACTTC

d_call: NA
v_call: TRBV10-3
clone_size: few
j_call: TRBJ2-5
cdr3_aa: CAISAQQETQYF
cdr3_nt: TGTGCCATCAGTGCACAACAAGAGACCCAGTACTTC

d_call: TRBD2
v_call: TRBV20-1
clone_size: few
j_call: TRBJ2-1
cdr3_aa: CSAIPGLDFEQFF
cdr3_nt: TGCAGTGCTATACCGGGACTAGACTTTGAGCAGTTCTTC

d_call: NA
v_call: TRBV29-1
clone_size: many
j_call: TRBJ1-2
cdr3_aa: CSVGSAQRSYGYTF
cdr3_nt: TGCAGCGTAGGCTCCGCGCAAAGGAGCTACGGCTACACCTTC

d_call: NA
v_call: TRBV29-1
clone_size: many
j_call: TRBJ2-1
cdr3_aa: CSVVGAFNEQFF
cdr3_nt: TGCAGCGTTGTTGGGGCATTCAATGAGCAGTTCTTC

d_call: TRBD1
v_call: TRBV29-1
clone_size: few
j_call: TRBJ1-1
cdr3_aa: CSAGQGENTEAFF
cdr3_nt: TGCAGCGCGGGACAGGGCGAGAACACTGAAGCTTTCTTT

d_call: NA
v_call: TRBV19
clone_size: NA
j_call: TRBJ2-1
cdr3_aa: CASSMRTYNEQFF
cdr3_nt: TGTGCCAGTAGTATGCGGACCTACAATGAGCAGTTCTTC

d_call: TRBD2
v_call: TRBV20-1
clone_size: few
j_call: TRBJ2-6
cdr3_aa: CSARPSGAGANVLTF
cdr3_nt: TGCAGTGCTAGACCGAGCGGGGCTGGGGCCAACGTCCTGACTTTC

d_call: NA
v_call: TRBV7-2
clone_size: NA
j_call: TRBJ1-1
cdr3_aa: CASSLGPVRGTEAFF
cdr3_nt: TGTGCCAGCAGCTTAGGTCCAGTAAGAGGAACTGAAGCTTTCTTT

d_call: TRBD2
v_call: TRBV12-3/TRBV12-4
clone_size: NA
j_call: TRBJ2-7
cdr3_aa: CASSLATPGLEEYEQYF
cdr3_nt: TGTGCCAGCAGTTTAGCAACGCCGGGACTAGAGGAATACGAGCAGTACTTC

d_call: NA
v_call: TRBV5-1
clone_size: few
j_call: TRBJ2-1
cdr3_aa: CASTGQIDEQFF
cdr3_nt: TGCGCCAGCACAGGTCAGATCGATGAGCAGTTCTTC

d_call: NA
v_call: TRBV9
clone_size: few
j_call: TRBJ2-7
cdr3_aa: CASSVGLEHEQYF
cdr3_nt: TGTGCCAGCAGCGTGGGGCTAGAGCACGAGCAGTACTTC

d_call: NA
v_call: TRBV30
clone_size: NA
j_call: TRBJ2-7
cdr3_aa: CAWSKGGTSYEQYF
cdr3_nt: TGTGCCTGGAGTAAAGGGGGGACTTCCTACGAGCAGTACTTC

d_call: NA
v_call: TRBV12-3/TRBV12-4
clone_size: few
j_call: TRBJ2-3
cdr3_aa: CASRLSRQPDTQYF
cdr3_nt: TGTGCCAGCAGGTTAAGCCGGCAGCCCGATACGCAGTATTTT

d_call: NA
v_call: TRBV24-1
clone_size: NA
j_call: TRBJ1-5
cdr3_aa: CATSARDRNNQPQHF
cdr3_nt: TGTGCCACCAGTGCTCGAGACAGGAACAATCAGCCCCAGCATTTT

d_call: NA
v_call: TRBV7-6
clone_size: NA
j_call: TRBJ1-3
cdr3_aa: CASSHSGNTIYF
cdr3_nt: TGTGCCAGCAGCCACTCTGGAAACACCATATATTTT

d_call: NA
v_call: TRBV7-6
clone_size: once
j_call: TRBJ2-5
cdr3_aa: CASSSQVAGHQETQYF
cdr3_nt: TGTGCCAGCAGCTCGCAAGTGGCCGGGCACCAAGAGACCCAGTACTTC

d_call: TRBD1
v_call: TRBV5-1
clone_size: NA
j_call: TRBJ2-5
cdr3_aa: CASSLDRGPQSQYF
cdr3_nt: TGCGCCAGCAGCTTGGACAGGGGGCCACAGAGTCAGTACTTC

d_call: NA
v_call: TRBV29-1
clone_size: few
j_call: TRBJ2-7
cdr3_aa: CSVEDSAQQYF
cdr3_nt: TGCAGCGTTGAAGATTCAGCGCAGCAGTACTTC

d_call: NA
v_call: TRBV20-1
clone_size: NA
j_call: TRBJ2-3
cdr3_aa: CSARDKKRTDTQYF
cdr3_nt: TGCAGTGCTAGAGATAAGAAGAGAACAGATACGCAGTATTTT